A single sample gave rise to the 16 T cell receptor beta chains below, sequenced in a study of molecular identifiers for immune sequencing clone quantification. TCRdb called the PCR reads again in MiXCR, with one record for every CDR3 protein. The repertoire holds 400,000 to 600,000 distinct CDR3 sequences, with over 20% as singletons. The specimen sequenced was naive CD8+ T cells from blood, with Jurkat cell RNA spiked in. This sample's subset: FACS-sorted CD8+CD4-CCR7+CD45RA+ naive T cells. Source of these receptors: a human donor in good health. Some libraries in this study had Jurkat cell RNA spiked in.

This clonotype turned up a few times. The chain couples TRBV29-1 to TRBJ2-1; tentative D call: TRBD2 (7 bases). Trimming took 4 bases from V and 3 from J, leaving 25 bases between them. Germline V CDR1 and CDR2: SQVTM, ANQGSEA. The CDR3 contains 18 residues. CDR3 in amino acids: CSVVGGGRGGPGYNEQFF. As DNA, the CDR3 is TGCAGCGTTGTGGGGGGGGGCAGGGGAGGCCCAGGCTACAATGAGCAGTTCTTC.

In its sample, this clonotype was seen many times. The J gene is TRBJ2-1, the V gene TRBV29-1; D uncertain. This CDR3 has 13 residues. V lost 3 bases and J lost 0, with 6 bases in between. The germline V gene encodes CDR1 SQVTM and CDR2 ANQGSEA. Written as DNA, the CDR3 is TGCAGCGTTGACTGGCCCTCCTACAATGAGCAGTTCTTC. Translation: CSVDWPSYNEQFF.

A few counts support this clonotype. The chain links TRBV19 to TRBJ2-7, with D perhaps TRBD1 or TRBD2 (5 bases each). CDR3 length equals 15 residues. Germline V lookup: CDR1 LNHDA, CDR2 SQIVND (reference sequence). V was cut by 5 bases and J by 3 bases, with 17 bases left in between. The CDR3 nucleotides are TGTGCCAGTAGTCTCCGGGACCGGGCGGTCTACGAGCAGTACTTC. Amino acid sequence: CASSLRDRAVYEQYF.

The chain combines TRBV9 with TRBJ1-2; D possibly corresponds to TRBD1 (5 bases). V lost 6 bases to trimming and J lost 3 bases, with 12 bases between them. The CDR3 has 13 amino acids. Germline V gives CDR1 SGDLS, CDR2 YYNGEE. CDR3 coding DNA: TGTGCCAGCACCCTCGGGACGGACTATGGCTACACCTTC. Its protein product is CASTLGTDYGYTF.

As concerns this clonotype: A read error is possible here, since a much larger clone lies one base away. The chain is built from TRBV10-3 and TRBJ2-5; no clear D. The length of the CDR3 is 12 residues. The V end lost 10 bases, the J end lost 1 base, and 10 bases lay between the germline ends. The germline gives CDR1 ENHRY, CDR2 SYGVKD. CDR3 nucleotides: TGTGCCACACAGAAGGGCCAAGAGACCCAGTACTTC. Protein sequence: CATQKGQETQYF.

This clonotype came up many times. The chain combines TRBV12-3 or TRBV12-4 with TRBJ2-4, with D hard to call. The CDR3 has 13 amino acids. V lost 8 bases, J lost 0 bases, and 8 bases lay in between. This chain's CDR3 is CASSDLAKNIQYF. CDR3 bases: TGTGCCAGCTCTGACCTAGCCAAAAACATTCAGTACTTC.

This clonotype was recorded a few times. The chain has TRBV4-3 and TRBJ2-7, with D maybe TRBD1 (6 bases). V gave up 0 bases and J gave up 2 bases, with 17 bases separating them. This CDR3 has 17 amino acids. Germline loops: CDR1 LGHNA, CDR2 YSLEER. CDR3 nucleotide sequence: TGCGCCAGCAGCCAAGAGGCTGTGTCAGGGGACACCTACGAGCAGTACTTC. Its translation is CASSQEAVSGDTYEQYF.

With respect to this clonotype: With a much larger clone just one base away, this may be a read error. The chain carries TRBV7-9 and TRBJ1-2; TRBD1 matches 7 bases. V shed 2 bases and J 0 bases; nucleotides not matched to a gene: 6. The CDR3 has 16 residues. From germline, CDR1 is SEHNR and CDR2 FQNEAQ (reference sequence). CDR3 loop: CASSLPKGATNYGYTF. CDR3 DNA sequence: TGTGCCAGCAGCTTACCCAAGGGGGCAACTAACTATGGCTACACCTTC.

This clonotype was seen many times. The V gene is TRBV29-1, the J gene TRBJ1-1, with D hard to call. CDR3 size: 13 residues. The V gene's germline CDR1 is SQVTM and CDR2 ANQGSEA. The V end was cut by 6 bases, the J end by 0 bases, with 11 bases between. For the CDR3, the DNA is TGCAGCGTGAAGGTTGCCTTGAACACTGAAGCTTTCTTT. Amino acid sequence: CSVKVALNTEAFF.

This clonotype was found many times. V is TRBV2 and J is TRBJ1-5; D unresolved. The CDR3 sequence is 14 residues long. Per the germline V gene, CDR1 is SNHLY and CDR2 is FYNNEI. The V and J ends lost 2 bases and 3 bases respectively, with 8 bases between them. CDR3 in amino acids: CASSEYGVNQPQHF. The CDR3 DNA sequence: TGTGCCAGCAGTGAATACGGCGTCAATCAGCCCCAGCATTTT.

The sample holds many counts of this clonotype. The rearrangement links TRBV20-1 to TRBJ2-7, with no clear D. V lost 0 bases and J 3 bases, leaving 15 bases between the germline ends. This CDR3 contains 15 residues. CDR1 is DFQATT, CDR2 SNEGSKA, per germline (reference sequence). The CDR3: CSARDKDQIYYEQYF. DNA of the CDR3: TGCAGTGCTAGAGATAAGGATCAGATCTACTACGAGCAGTACTTC.

This clonotype was seen more than once but under ten times. The J gene is TRBJ2-5, the V gene TRBV28; D unresolved. V was clipped by 4 bases and J by 4 bases, with 10 bases between them. CDR1 and CDR2 from the germline V gene are MDHEN and SYDVKM. The CDR3 sequence is 13 residues long. This CDR3 is CASSSRLRETQYF. CDR3 DNA: TGTGCCAGCAGTTCGCGGCTCAGAGAGACCCAGTACTTC.

There are a few counts of this clonotype. This chain uses TRBV6-2 or TRBV6-3 with TRBJ2-1; D gene unclear. The germline gives CDR1 MNHEY, CDR2 SVGEGT. V shed 4 bases and J shed 10 bases, with 11 bases lying between them. The CDR3 length is 12 residues. This chain's CDR3 is CASSLLATEQFF. The CDR3 DNA sequence: TGTGCCAGCAGTTTGTTGGCGACCGAGCAGTTCTTC.

The J gene is TRBJ2-5, the V gene TRBV10-2; D possibly matches TRBD1 or TRBD2 (5 bases each). The length of the CDR3 is 14 residues. Germline V gives CDR1 WSHSY, CDR2 SAAADI. DNA for the CDR3: TGCGCAACTGGGGCGGGTGTAGCGCCAGAGACCCAGTACTTC. It encodes CATGAGVAPETQYF.

The sample holds a few counts of this clonotype. The rearrangement uses TRBV4-1 and TRBJ1-6; D might be TRBD1 (6 bases). The V end lost 4 bases, the J end lost 5 bases, and 12 bases lay between the germline ends. CDR3 length: 15 residues. Germline V gene lookup returns CDR1 MGHRA and CDR2 YSYEKL. The CDR3 region is CASSRGNRDNSPLHF. CDR3 nucleotide sequence: TGCGCCAGCAGCCGAGGAAACAGGGATAATTCACCCCTCCACTTT.

This clonotype has a count of ten or more. The V and J genes are TRBV29-1 and TRBJ1-1, with TRBD1 matching 8 bases. CDR1 is SQVTM and CDR2 is ANQGSEA in the germline V gene. Germline trimming cut 4 bases from V and 4 bases from J; bases unmatched to any gene: 2. The CDR3 extends over 12 amino acids. The CDR3 spells CSVATGGTEAFF. The CDR3 region has the DNA TGCAGCGTTGCAACAGGGGGCACTGAAGCTTTCTTT.